The 4 T cell receptor beta chains below were found in one sample sequenced in a study of shared clonotypes between healthy human individuals. The repertoire was sequenced with immunoSEQ multiplex PCR; TCRdb's copy has only in-frame clones and lacks some. The sample records about 1.4 million clones, more than 95% being singletons. Specimen: naive CD4+ T cells sorted from blood. Subset in this sample: CD45RA+ positively selected. All receptors derive from a man aged 25 to 40 in good health.

The chain couples TRBV5-1 to TRBJ2-3; the D gene could be TRBD1 or TRBD2 (5 bases each). The CDR3 length is 16 residues. The germline V gene encodes CDR1 SGHRS and CDR2 YFSETQ. V lost 0 bases to trimming and J lost 0 bases, with 11 bases between them. DNA of the CDR3: TGCGCCAGCAGCTTGGACGGGACGGGGAGCACAGATACGCAGTATTTT. Protein: CASSLDGTGSTDTQYF. Supplemented by reference TRBV5-1 and TRBJ2-3, the full variable domain reads KAGVTQTPRYLIKTRGQQVTLSCSPISGHRSVSWYQQTPGQGLQFLFEYFSETQRNKGNFPGRFSGRQFSNSRSEMNVSTLELGDSALYLCASSLDGTGSTDTQYFGPGTRLTVL.

The V and J genes are TRBV7-2 and TRBJ2-7, with no clear D. Germline assignment: CDR1 SGHTA and CDR2 FQGNSA. The CDR3 sequence is 15 residues long. The V end was cut by 3 bases, the J end by 2 bases, with 14 bases between. This CDR3 reads CASSLGWGITYEQYF. The CDR3 region has the DNA TGTGCCAGCAGCTTGGGCTGGGGTATCACCTACGAGCAGTACTTC. Full variable domain (remainder filled in from reference TRBV7-2 and TRBJ2-7): GAGVSQSPSNKVTEKGKDVELRCDPISGHTALYWYRQSLGQGLEFLIYFQGNSAPDKSGLPSDRFSAERTGGSVSTLTIQRTQQEDSAVYLCASSLGWGITYEQYFGPGTRLTVT.

The chain recombines TRBV2 with TRBJ1-1; a possible D gene is TRBD1 (5 bases). Trimming took 3 bases from V and 3 from J, leaving 17 bases between them. Germline CDR1 SNHLY, CDR2 FYNNEI. The CDR3 length is 16 residues. CDR3 coding DNA: TGTGCCAGCAGTGATGTGGGTCTGGGGGGAGACACTGAAGCTTTCTTT. Encoded protein: CASSDVGLGGDTEAFF.

Here the CDR3 DNA reads TGTGCCAGAAGCGCCCGGAAGGCTAGCGGGAGGTGCCCGTTCTACGAGCAGTACTTC. It is translated as CARSARKASGRCPFYEQYF. The rearrangement uses TRBV5-3 and TRBJ2-7, with 11 bases lining up with TRBD2. TRBV5-3 is classed as an ORF, of uncertain function. CDR3 length equals 19 residues. Germline trimming cut 4 bases from V and 3 bases from J; bases unmatched to any gene: 18.